This T cell receptor (beta chain) was recorded in a study of lymphopenia after photon versus proton radiotherapy. The CDR3 totals 14 residues. CDR1 is SGHTA, CDR2 FQGNSA, per germline. The V and J ends lost 3 bases and 7 bases, in that order; junction bases with no gene match: 4. The table came from immunoSEQ multiplex PCR; TCRdb's copy has only in-frame clones and leaves some out. The sample has some 20,000 clones, around four fifths seen once. The sequences come from peripheral blood, collected from a patient treated with photon-based radiotherapy. V is TRBV7-2 and J is TRBJ2-7; 12 bases fit TRBD1. This sequence was found in a woman aged 45-59 years with pancreatic cancer. The CDR3 DNA is TGTGCCAGCAGCTTTGGGACAGGGGGCTTGGAGCAGTACTTC. Its translation: CASSFGTGGLEQYF.